This is a list of T cell receptor beta chains from one sample in a study of cytomegalovirus exposure and HLA in healthy donors. Some clones are missing from TCRdb's copy, which holds only in-frame ones; the method was immunoSEQ multiplex PCR. The sample shows 160,000 or so clones, around 80% of them seen only once. Sequenced sample: PBMCs. These receptors were collected from a male donor in good health and CMV-seropositive. CDR3s include the opening cysteine and the closing phenylalanine or tryptophan.

v_call cdr3_aa
TRBV14 CASSLRTTNYGYTF
TRBV27 CASSPWDRPGTEAFF
TRBV5-6 CASSPGSVYGYTF
TRBV19 CASGDRANEQYF
TRBV6-1 CASRGQGNTGELFF
TRBV30 CAWRPNRGFTF
TRBV11-2 CASGEGLSNNEQFF
TRBV2 CASRRTGALDEQYF
TRBV2 CASSVGTSGSTDTQYF
TRBV7-9 CASSLVAGVNTEAFF
TRBV4-1 CASSQDWGGTDYGYTF
TRBV25-1 CASSGTSGEGNQPQHF
TRBV2 CASRGTSGTLATGELFF
TRBV5-6 CASSLEGGSGRGYEQYF
TRBV15 CATSRDRVINYGYTF
TRBV5-6 CASSADLVLNEQFF
TRBV9 CASSVVGRSTDTQYF
TRBV19 CASSPLAGRETQYF
TRBV7-2 CASSLQPRDFYEQYF
TRBV7-2 CASSLELGGTYEQYF
TRBV7-6 CASSLARLAGETQYF
TRBV7-8 CASSLAPSGSYEQYF
TRBV30 CAWRGGSRGLNTEAFF
TRBV6-5 CASSFDSPGNTIYF
TRBV19 CASSTGLYNEQFF
TRBV7-9 CASSLREALLTF
TRBV27 CASSEPGQGYYGYTF
TRBV4-2 CASSQETLAGGGDTQYF
TRBV6-1 CASSERRGSNTEAFF
TRBV10-2 CASREGRAGNIQYF
TRBV19 CASSTPWRLSNTEAFF
TRBV5-1 CASSLGWGGEQYF
TRBV11-3 CASSLVEASTIQETQYF
TRBV5-4 CADHPPGNSYNEQFF
TRBV9 CASSVTGYTDTQYF
TRBV5-6 CASSVLDRDTEAFF
TRBV30 CAWYGRVGETQYF
TRBV11-1 CASSLAQGTYNEQFF
TRBV6-5 CASSSLVSAREVQYF
TRBV7-9 CASSETSGRAFYEQYF
TRBV5-5 CASSLGAGAYNEQFF
TRBV30 CAWSDIWRGQGTEAFF
TRBV4-1 CASSQGGQVNNYGYTF
TRBV7-2 CASSYPGTYGYTF
TRBV4-3 CASSQRDRGPYEQYF
TRBV28 CASSPPRYEQYF
TRBV28 CASSLRWTARSGDTQYF
TRBV5-8 CASRGRGNQPQHF
TRBV13 CASSSTANTEAFF
TRBV19 CASSSQNGGYGYTF
TRBV7-9 CSSSLASQGGTEAFF
TRBV7-2 CASRSRAYNSPLHF
TRBV20-1 CSALPEREQYF
TRBV2 CASSEAADLNQPQHF
TRBV28 CASNPKGTSGYYTQYF